This TCR beta chain was captured in a study of OX40 agonist ivuxolimab in advanced cancers. About the research overall: Three partial responders included one hepatocellular carcinoma patient and two cutaneous melanoma patients.

The V end lost 4 bases, the J end lost 10 bases, and 14 bases lay between the germline ends. In germline, CDR1 is SEHNR, CDR2 FQNEAQ (reference sequence). The CDR3 totals 14 residues. In the case of this clone: What it binds is not known.

Study-wide results and limits: At doses 0.1 to 3.0 mg/kg, CD4+ and CD8+ clones expanded. Some nonresponders also had low normalized T-cell clonal expansion.

Assay used: immunoSEQ multiplex PCR; TCRdb lists only in-frame clones, some missing. The table includes roughly 53,000 clones, about 87% detected once. The sequence came from an adult with an advanced solid tumor such as melanoma, head and neck, liver or kidney cancer. This sample comprised CD4+ or CD8+ T cells sorted from blood, obtained in a trial of the OX40 agonist ivuxolimab. The chain combines TRBV7-9 with TRBJ1-6, with a tentative D call TRBD1 (5 bases). The CDR3 DNA reads TGTGCCAGCAGCTCAGGACACGGACTGTCACCCCTCCACTTT. Protein product: CASSSGHGLSPLHF.